This T cell receptor beta chain was observed in a study of cytotoxic CD8 clonotypes in ibrutinib-treated CLL. Study at large: Partial responses totalled roughly 24 and complete responses 2; after median about 67 months, approximately 15 remained remitted and roughly twelve progressed.

Germline loops: CDR1 SGHRS, CDR2 YFSETQ. Between the trimmed V and J ends, which lost 7 bases and 4 bases, there was a span of 12 bases. The CDR3 totals 14 residues. Study findings and constraints: Baseline clonality was higher than in age-matched healthy donors and moved in step with circulating CD8+ T-cell counts.

Depth targeted 1 in 200,000 to 1 in 1 million T cells, averaging 10x coverage per clonotype. Only in-frame clones appear in the TCRdb table, and some are missing; sequencing was by immunoSEQ multiplex PCR. The repertoire consists of roughly 54,000 clones, with roughly 63% occurring once and the leading ten covering about 29%. About this clone itself: Its target is unknown.

The source was PBMCs, collected after 24 months of ibrutinib treatment. The sequence was collected from a human donor with chronic lymphocytic leukemia. This rearrangement joins TRBV5-1 to TRBJ2-6; D may be TRBD1 (5 bases). The CDR3 is CASATGPGANVLTF. The CDR3 nucleotides read TGCGCCAGCGCAACAGGACCCGGGGCCAACGTCCTGACTTTC.